This TCR beta chain originates from a study of monozygotic twins with inflammatory bowel disease. No sorting of T cells preceded isolation of total RNA from whole blood. Germline-derived CDR1 and CDR2 are SNHLY and FYNNEI. The CDR3 contains 13 residues. With eight separate reactions per sample, the authors made cDNA. The authors ran two nested PCRs of about 16 and 10 cycles on TCRalpha and TCRbeta cDNA. TCRdb derives one entry per CDR3 protein from the 5' RACE reads, leaving out DNA. The listing contains some 150,000 distinct CDR3 sequences. This sequence was found in a human donor with ulcerative colitis or Crohn's disease, or a healthy co-twin of an affected twin (not recorded which). The genes are TRBV2 and TRBJ1-1; TCRdb calls TRBD1, which cannot be checked without DNA. The specimen sequenced was blood. This CDR3 reads CASSLNRDTEAFF.